The following is a TCR beta chain sequence with its context. The antigen is undetermined. The sample belongs to a study of TIL therapy for anti-PD-1-resistant metastatic lung cancer. Study details: Median patient age was 54, ranging about 35-80 years. Most patients had lung adenocarcinoma; a handful of tumors were EGFR-mutant, two ALK-rearranged; half smoked currently or formerly. Tumors carried a median 1.5 non-synonymous mutations per megabase. Overall study findings and caveats: Patients were highly selected, enriched for treatment-naive, never-smoker and oncogene-addicted cases.

Sequencing used immunoSEQ v3. The method was immunoSEQ multiplex PCR; TCRdb's version includes in-frame clones alone and lacks a portion of them. The sample includes fewer than 40,000 clones, 60% to 80% seen only once; the top ten take 2.7%. The germline V and J ends were trimmed by 1 base and 6 bases, with 15 bases remaining between them. The CDR3 contains 16 residues. Germline assignment: CDR1 ENHRY and CDR2 SYGVKD. Time point indicated: pre-treatment sample, taken before nivolumab and TIL therapy. This rearrangement joins TRBV10-3 to TRBJ2-2, with D possibly TRBD2 on 6 matching bases. Source: blood, taken at baseline. This sequence was found in a woman aged 30 to 85 with non-small cell lung cancer. The CDR3 nucleotides read TGTGCCATCAGTGAGTTCTCGCGGGACCGAGCCGGGGAGCTGTTTTTT. It specifies CAISEFSRDRAGELFF.